This T cell receptor (beta chain) was sequenced in a study of cytomegalovirus exposure and HLA in healthy donors. Study-level results: Being productive about 87% or about 30% of the time was typical of most TCR beta V segments in an earlier analysis.

Germline V gene data show CDR1 as SGDLS and CDR2 as YYNGEE. Losses at the gene ends were 1 base for V and 3 bases for J; bases not matched to a gene: 11. CDR3 length equals 18 residues. Note on this clone: Its antigen is undetermined.

With 60 Vbeta and 13 Jbeta primers, the PCR was carried out. Sequencing was performed with immunoSEQ multiplex PCR; in TCRdb, only in-frame clones are kept and a portion is missing. The sample lists approximately 110,000 clones; less than 80% were seen once. The chain links TRBV9 to TRBJ1-2; 11 bases line up with TRBD1. The receptor was isolated from a man aged 50-60 years in good health and CMV-seronegative. Material for sequencing was PBMCs. The CDR3 coding sequence is TGTGCCAGCAGCGTAAGGAACGTCCCGGGACAGGGGGACTATGGCTACACCTTC. Its translation: CASSVRNVPGQGDYGYTF. Based on the CDR3 plus reference TRBV9 and TRBJ1-2, the full variable domain is DSGVTQTPKHLITATGQRVTLRCSPRSGDLSVYWYQQSLDQGLQFLIQYYNGEERAKGNILERFSAQQFPDLHSELNLSSLELGDSALYFCASSVRNVPGQGDYGYTFGSGTRLTVV.